This T cell receptor (beta chain) was retrieved from a study of vaccination effects on CD4 cells after COVID-19. Study background: Each participant received a vaccine that was either BNT162b2 or mRNA-1273, given as two doses. Samples came 142 and 148 days after COVID-19 diagnosis, before vaccination. Study results and limitations: In convalescents, post-vaccine spike-reactive clones were mainly new clones induced by vaccination.

Sequencing in the ViraFEST assay came after antigen-specific CD4+ T cells had been expanded with viral peptide pools, which were used to stimulate PBMC. At the end of less than 12 days of culture, CD4+ T cells were isolated. By PCR, the person was confirmed to have had SARS-CoV-2 infection between March and December 2020. The repertoire was sequenced with immunoSEQ multiplex PCR; TCRdb's copy has only in-frame clones and lacks some. The sample consists of about 45,000 clones, approximately 72% of them appearing once. This clone was counted a few times. The antigen remains undetermined. The CDR3 has 14 amino acids. Germline V gene lookup returns CDR1 SGHRS and CDR2 YFSETQ. Trimming took 0 bases from V and 7 from J, leaving 8 bases between them.

The rearrangement links TRBV5-1 to TRBJ1-6; a weak D match, TRBD1 (5 bases). The source was CD4+ T cells from PBMCs cultured with a peptide pool, collected before COVID-19 vaccination. The sequence came from a human donor who had a prior SARS-CoV-2 infection. DNA for the CDR3: TGCGCCAGCAGCTTGGTTAGGGGAAATTCACCCCTCCACTTT. It codes for CASSLVRGNSPLHF.